These 9 T cell receptor beta chains were all obtained from the same sample, sequenced in a study of blood T cell repertoires in COVID-19 (TCRdb year 2020). The protocol used for the library was the immunoSEQ multiplex PCR assay. What TCRdb holds here is the immuneACCESS table cut down to in-frame rearrangements. Part of the clones is not present; checked against another copy, under half of the missing clones reflect an unresolved V gene, and the others are unexplained. This sample is represented by some 330,000 clones; 80% to 85% of them were singletons. About 5.4% of the sample belongs to the ten largest clones. Sequencing used PBMCs or T cells enriched from blood (not recorded which). The receptor source for this set is a woman aged 45-65 years who had recovered from COVID-19.

V and J are TRBV30 and TRBJ1-4; D might be TRBD1 (6 bases). V was cut by 2 bases and J by 5 bases, with 9 bases left in between. Germline V CDR1 and CDR2: GTSNPN, SVGIG (reference sequence). This CDR3 has 13 amino acids. The CDR3 region is CAWSRGRNEKLFF. The CDR3 DNA reads TGTGCCTGGAGTAGGGGGAGAAATGAAAAACTGTTTTTT.

The chain employs TRBV15 and TRBJ1-2; 7 bases match TRBD1. J gave up 4 bases and V 0 bases, and 11 bases lay outside the gene matches. From germline, CDR1 is LNHNV and CDR2 YYDKDF (reference sequence). The CDR3 contains 17 residues. The DNA of the CDR3 is TGTGCCACCAGCAGAGATGTGATAGGGGGCAGTTCCTATGGCTACACCTTC. Its protein product is CATSRDVIGGSSYGYTF.

V and J are TRBV6-2 or TRBV6-3 and TRBJ1-6; 8 nucleotides match TRBD1. The CDR3 has 21 residues. J was trimmed by 0 bases and V by 2 bases; bases with no gene match: 15. The germline V gene has CDR1 MNHEY and CDR2 SVGEGT. The CDR3 here is CASSYVASGTGGSSYNSPLHF. In nucleotides, the CDR3 is TGTGCCAGCAGTTACGTAGCGTCCGGGACAGGAGGGAGCTCCTATAATTCACCCCTCCACTTT.

The chain combines TRBV18 with TRBJ1-6; a possible D gene is TRBD1 (5 bases). Trimming took 0 bases from V and 14 from J, leaving 14 bases between them. The CDR3 consists of 14 residues. Per germline, CDR1 KGHSH and CDR2 LQKENI. In DNA form, the CDR3 reads TGTGCCAGCTCACCACCGGCTGCACAGGAGTCCCTCCACTTT. Protein sequence: CASSPPAAQESLHF. Together with reference TRBV18 and TRBJ1-6, the CDR3 gives the full variable domain: NAGVMQNPRHLVRRRGQEARLRCSPMKGHSHVYWYRQLPEEGLKFMVYLQKENIIDESGMPKERFSAEFPKEGPSILRIQQVVRGDSAAYFCASSPPAAQESLHFGNGTRLTVT.

V and J are TRBV6-2 or TRBV6-3 and TRBJ2-5, with 11 bases that match TRBD2. This CDR3 has 15 residues. The trim removed 2 bases at V and 7 bases at J, leaving 6 bases unmatched. Looked up from germline, CDR1 is MNHEY and CDR2 is SVGEGT. As DNA, the CDR3 is TGTGCCAGCAGTTACGGGACTAGCGGCTTGCGGACCCAGTACTTC. This translates into CASSYGTSGLRTQYF.

The chain links TRBV30 to TRBJ2-3; 10 bases map to TRBD2. Germline trimming cut 1 base from V and 2 bases from J; bases unmatched to any gene: 9. Germline V gene data show CDR1 as GTSNPN and CDR2 as SVGIG (reference sequence). This CDR3 has 17 amino acids. The DNA of the CDR3 is TGTGCCTGGAGTGGAGGGCTAGCGGGGGCCAACACAGATACGCAGTATTTT. Amino acid sequence: CAWSGGLAGANTDTQYF.

The rearrangement uses TRBV2 and TRBJ1-1; a possible D gene is TRBD1 (6 bases). V lost 6 bases to trimming and J lost 5 bases, with 19 bases between them. CDR3 length: 15 residues. In germline, CDR1 is SNHLY, CDR2 FYNNEI. CDR3 sequence: CASSRDRVRGTEAFF. The DNA of the CDR3 is TGTGCCAGCAGCCGCGATAGGGTAAGGGGGACTGAAGCTTTCTTT. Filled out from reference TRBV2 and TRBJ1-1, the complete variable domain reads EPEVTQTPSHQVTQMGQEVILRCVPISNHLYFYWYRQILGQKVEFLVSFYNNEISEKSEIFDDQFSVERPDGSNFTLKIRSTKLEDSAMYFCASSRDRVRGTEAFFGQGTRLTVV.

This chain uses TRBV7-9 with TRBJ1-4; TRBD1 aligns across 7 bases. In germline, CDR1 is SEHNR, CDR2 FQNEAQ (reference sequence). The CDR3 is made up of 14 amino acids. Losses at the gene ends were 5 bases for V and 4 bases for J; bases not matched to a gene: 4. Written as DNA, the CDR3 is TGTGCCAGCAGCCGGGACAGCCTTAATGAAAAACTGTTTTTT. This codes for CASSRDSLNEKLFF.

Details on this clone: The same CDR3 can be traced to other DNA sequences in this sample. V usage is TRBV2 and J usage is TRBJ1-5; 10 nucleotides agree with TRBD1. The CDR3 runs to 14 residues. The germline CDR1 and CDR2 sequences are SNHLY and FYNNEI. V lost 7 bases to trimming and J lost 4 bases; unmatched junction nucleotides: 4. The CDR3 nucleotides read TGTGCCAGCAACCCGGGACAGGGGAATCAGCCCCAGCATTTT. Its translation is CASNPGQGNQPQHF.